This TCR beta chain was sequenced for a study of blood T cell repertoires in COVID-19. The overall study: Whether acute or convalescent, the COVID-19 samples came from the United States, Italy and Spain. PBMCs, B-cell-depleted T cells, or T cells were the source of the cDNA or gDNA that made up the material.

Only in-frame clones appear in the TCRdb table, and some are missing; sequencing was by immunoSEQ multiplex PCR. This table holds almost 80,000 clones, around 80% found once. Sequencing input: peripheral blood. This receptor was identified in a woman between 70 and 85 years old with acute or convalescent COVID-19.

The CDR3 DNA follows: TGTGCCAGCAGCTTAGACAGGCACCCCTACGAGCAGTACTTC. Translating it yields CASSLDRHPYEQYF. J is TRBJ2-7 and V is TRBV7-9, with D possibly being TRBD1 (5 bases). CDR1 is SEHNR and CDR2 is FQNEAQ in the germline V gene (reference sequence). This CDR3 comprises 14 residues. V lost 1 base and J lost 2, with 9 bases in between.